Listed below are T cell receptor beta chains from one sample, sequenced in a study of blood T cells in healthy people across ages. TCRdb analysed the 5' RACE reads with MiXCR anew, one entry per CDR3 protein. The sample holds 650,000 to 1,000,000 distinct CDR3 sequences, 46% seen once. Sequencing input: blood. These receptor sequences come from a man older than 75 in good health. CDR3s include the opening cysteine and the closing phenylalanine or tryptophan. A D gene is named only where the DNA matches it firmly. Rows may omit the clone size; those that give it use once, few, many or a size class.

cdr3_nt: TGTGCCAGCAGCGCCGAACCAGTTGTAGAGACCCAGTACTTC
cdr3_aa: CASSAEPVVETQYF
v_call: TRBV7-2
j_call: TRBJ2-5
d_call: -
clone_size: -

cdr3_nt: TGTGCCAGCAGCTTCCGGGGACTTCCCAATGAGCAGTACTTC
cdr3_aa: CASSFRGLPNEQYF
v_call: TRBV11-3
j_call: TRBJ2-7
d_call: -
clone_size: few

cdr3_nt: TGCGCCAGCAGCCCTGGGTACCGGGACAGCAGTAACTATGGCTACACCTTC
cdr3_aa: CASSPGYRDSSNYGYTF
v_call: TRBV5-1
j_call: TRBJ1-2
d_call: TRBD1
clone_size: -

cdr3_nt: TGTGCCAGCAGTGAACAAAATAGCGGTGGGGCCCATGAGCAGTTCTTC
cdr3_aa: CASSEQNSGGAHEQFF
v_call: TRBV2
j_call: TRBJ2-1
d_call: -
clone_size: -

cdr3_nt: TGTGCCAGCAGCCCGGGACCGCCGAACACTGAAGCTTTCTTT
cdr3_aa: CASSPGPPNTEAFF
v_call: TRBV11-3
j_call: TRBJ1-1
d_call: -
clone_size: -

cdr3_nt: TGTGCCAGCAGCTTAGAGTCGTTTGGGGCAGCGAGTTACAATGAGCAGTACTTC
cdr3_aa: CASSLESFGAASYNEQYF
v_call: TRBV7-8
j_call: TRBJ2-7
d_call: -
clone_size: -

cdr3_nt: TGCAGTCATAGGGAGGGGAATGAGCAGTTCTTC
cdr3_aa: CSHREGNEQFF
v_call: TRBV20-1
j_call: TRBJ2-1
d_call: TRBD2
clone_size: few

cdr3_nt: TGTGCCAGCAGTACGGGACTGAGGGAGACCCAGTACTTC
cdr3_aa: CASSTGLRETQYF
v_call: TRBV3-1
j_call: TRBJ2-5
d_call: -
clone_size: few

cdr3_nt: TGTGCCAGCAGTCTAGGGACAGGGGGAGTCGGAGAGACCCAGTACTTC
cdr3_aa: CASSLGTGGVGETQYF
v_call: TRBV12-3/TRBV12-4
j_call: TRBJ2-5
d_call: TRBD1
clone_size: -

cdr3_nt: TGTGCCAGCAGTAGGACAGATGAAGCTTTCTTT
cdr3_aa: CASSRTDEAFF
v_call: TRBV25-1
j_call: TRBJ1-1
d_call: -
clone_size: -

cdr3_nt: TGTGCCAGCAGCGTCTCCGGGACGAGGAATGAGCAGTTCTTC
cdr3_aa: CASSVSGTRNEQFF
v_call: TRBV7-3
j_call: TRBJ2-1
d_call: -
clone_size: many

cdr3_nt: TGTGCCAGCAGCTCCTACAGGGGTGCAGAGACCCAGTACTTC
cdr3_aa: CASSSYRGAETQYF
v_call: TRBV7-2
j_call: TRBJ2-5
d_call: TRBD1
clone_size: many

cdr3_nt: TGTGCCAGTCGATCAGGGGGCGGAGAGCAGTACTTC
cdr3_aa: CASRSGGGEQYF
v_call: TRBV6-1
j_call: TRBJ2-5
d_call: TRBD1
clone_size: few

cdr3_nt: TGTGCCAGCAGCGTAGTACAATCCATAGCTAGCGAACAGTTCTTC
cdr3_aa: CASSVVQSIASEQFF
v_call: TRBV9
j_call: TRBJ2-1
d_call: -
clone_size: -

cdr3_nt: TGTGCCAGCAGCTCACCACTATTAACAGGGGCCCGAGGGGGAAACATTCAGTACTTC
cdr3_aa: CASSSPLLTGARGGNIQYF
v_call: TRBV28
j_call: TRBJ2-4
d_call: TRBD1
clone_size: -

cdr3_nt: TGTGCCACCAAGACTCAAGGGGAAGAGACCCAGTACTTC
cdr3_aa: CATKTQGEETQYF
v_call: TRBV24-1
j_call: TRBJ2-5
d_call: -
clone_size: -

cdr3_nt: TGTGCCAGCAGTTTATCCGGACGGGCGGTCTATGGCTACACCTTC
cdr3_aa: CASSLSGRAVYGYTF
v_call: TRBV27
j_call: TRBJ1-2
d_call: -
clone_size: -

cdr3_nt: TGTGCCAGCAGCAGTGACGGATCTAGCTCCTACGAGCAGTACTTC
cdr3_aa: CASSSDGSSSYEQYF
v_call: TRBV6-5
j_call: TRBJ2-7
d_call: -
clone_size: few

cdr3_nt: TGTGCCAGCAGCCAACTACTAGCGGGGGCCGGGGGGGATGAGCAGTACTTC
cdr3_aa: CASSQLLAGAGGDEQYF
v_call: TRBV4-2
j_call: TRBJ2-5
d_call: TRBD2
clone_size: -

cdr3_nt: TGCAGTGCGGGGGACAGTCCCTACGGCTACACCTTC
cdr3_aa: CSAGDSPYGYTF
v_call: TRBV20-1
j_call: TRBJ1-2
d_call: TRBD1
clone_size: few

cdr3_nt: TGCAGCGTTCCTCAGCCCGGGGAGCTGTTTTTT
cdr3_aa: CSVPQPGELFF
v_call: TRBV29-1
j_call: TRBJ2-2
d_call: -
clone_size: -

cdr3_nt: TGTGCCAGCAGCTTAGAACCCGCGTCCTACGAGCAGTACTTC
cdr3_aa: CASSLEPASYEQYF
v_call: TRBV7-8
j_call: TRBJ2-7
d_call: -
clone_size: -

cdr3_nt: TGTGCCAGCAGCTTAAGGACTCCGACTAGCGGGAGCTCCTACGAGCAGTACTTC
cdr3_aa: CASSLRTPTSGSSYEQYF
v_call: TRBV7-2
j_call: TRBJ2-7
d_call: TRBD2
clone_size: -

cdr3_nt: TGTGCCAGCAGCCAAGATTTATCGGGACAGAACTATGGCTACACCTTC
cdr3_aa: CASSQDLSGQNYGYTF
v_call: TRBV3-1
j_call: TRBJ1-2
d_call: TRBD1
clone_size: -

cdr3_nt: TGTGCCACCAGTGATACTGTCCCGGGAGCATCCTACAATGAGCAGTTCTTC
cdr3_aa: CATSDTVPGASYNEQFF
v_call: TRBV24-1
j_call: TRBJ2-1
d_call: -
clone_size: many

cdr3_nt: TGTGCCAGCAGTTTAGGGCTAGTGTACGAGCAGTACTTC
cdr3_aa: CASSLGLVYEQYF
v_call: TRBV28
j_call: TRBJ2-7
d_call: -
clone_size: -

cdr3_nt: TGTGCCAGCAGCCAAGATTCGCGGGGTACCTTCAATGAGCAGTTCTTC
cdr3_aa: CASSQDSRGTFNEQFF
v_call: TRBV3-1
j_call: TRBJ2-1
d_call: -
clone_size: few

cdr3_nt: TGTGCCAGCAGCACCGCGAATCGGGGGGCAGATACGCAGTATTTT
cdr3_aa: CASSTANRGADTQYF
v_call: TRBV6-2/TRBV6-3
j_call: TRBJ2-3
d_call: TRBD2
clone_size: -

cdr3_nt: TGTGCCAGCAGCCTAACAGATAGCGGGGGCCAAGAGACCCAGTACTTC
cdr3_aa: CASSLTDSGGQETQYF
v_call: TRBV5-5
j_call: TRBJ2-5
d_call: TRBD2
clone_size: -

cdr3_nt: TGCGCCAGCAGCTTGGTGGGGACAGGAAACTACGAGCAGTACTTC
cdr3_aa: CASSLVGTGNYEQYF
v_call: TRBV5-1
j_call: TRBJ2-7
d_call: TRBD1
clone_size: many